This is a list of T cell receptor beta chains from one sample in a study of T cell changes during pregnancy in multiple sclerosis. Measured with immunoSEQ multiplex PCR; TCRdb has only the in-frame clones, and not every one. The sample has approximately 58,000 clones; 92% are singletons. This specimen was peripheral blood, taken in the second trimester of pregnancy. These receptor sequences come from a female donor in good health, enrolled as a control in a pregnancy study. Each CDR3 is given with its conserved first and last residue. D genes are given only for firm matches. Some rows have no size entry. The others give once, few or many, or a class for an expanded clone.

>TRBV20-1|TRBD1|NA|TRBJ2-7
CSRQGYEQYF
TGCAGCCGACAGGGATACGAGCAGTACTTC
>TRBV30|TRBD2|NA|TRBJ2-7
CAWSKRGGRNF
TGTGCCTGGAGTAAACGCGGGGGTAGAAACTTC
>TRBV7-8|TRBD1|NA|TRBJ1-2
CASSPRDRAGYTF
TGTGCCAGCAGCCCCCGGGACAGGGCGGGCTACACCTTC
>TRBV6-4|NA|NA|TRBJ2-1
CASSVSSGFYNEQFF
TGTGCCAGCAGTGTGTCAAGCGGGTTCTACAATGAGCAGTTCTTC
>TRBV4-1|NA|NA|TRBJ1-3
CASSHRTGSGNTIYF
TGCGCCAGCAGCCACCGAACAGGGTCTGGAAACACCATATATTTT
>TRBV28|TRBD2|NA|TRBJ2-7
CASSTGALSGGSYEQYF
TGTGCCAGCAGTACAGGGGCCCTTAGCGGGGGGTCCTACGAGCAGTACTTC
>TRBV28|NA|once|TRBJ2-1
CASREGLPSNEQFF
TGTGCCAGCAGGGAGGGGCTCCCCAGCAATGAGCAGTTCTTC
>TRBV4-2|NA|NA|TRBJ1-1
CASSQEGAMNTEAFF
TGTGCCAGCAGCCAAGAGGGGGCGATGAACACTGAAGCTTTCTTT
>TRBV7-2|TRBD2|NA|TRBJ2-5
CASSLVIGGRAPETQYF
TGTGCCAGCAGCTTAGTAATTGGCGGGAGGGCGCCAGAGACCCAGTACTTC
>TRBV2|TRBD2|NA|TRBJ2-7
CATLAGVNYEQYF
TGTGCCACACTAGCGGGGGTCAACTACGAGCAGTACTTC
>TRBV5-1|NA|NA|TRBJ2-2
CASSLQGRTPGELFF
TGCGCCAGCAGCTTGCAAGGGAGGACCCCCGGGGAGCTGTTTTTT
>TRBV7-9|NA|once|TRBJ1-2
CASSPAGVEGYTF
TGTGCCAGCAGCCCTGCGGGGGTGGAAGGCTACACCTTC
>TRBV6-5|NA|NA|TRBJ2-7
CASSSRIGEQYF
TGTGCCAGCAGTTCCAGGATAGGCGAGCAGTACTTC
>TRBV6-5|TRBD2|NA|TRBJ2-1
CASRLAGGYNEQFF
TGTGCCAGCAGACTAGCGGGGGGATATAATGAGCAGTTCTTC
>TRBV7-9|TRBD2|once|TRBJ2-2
CASSLATASGRARELFF
TGTGCCAGCAGCTTAGCGACGGCTAGCGGGAGGGCCCGGGAGCTGTTTTTT
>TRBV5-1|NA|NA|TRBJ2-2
CASSLNPGNTGELFF
TGCGCCAGCAGCTTAAACCCCGGGAACACCGGGGAGCTGTTTTTT
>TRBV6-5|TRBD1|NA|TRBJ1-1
CASSQRGLVTEAFF
TGTGCCAGCAGCCAGAGGGGGCTGGTCACTGAAGCTTTCTTT
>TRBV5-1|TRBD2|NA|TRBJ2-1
CASSLEGGPHEQFF
TGCGCCAGCAGCTTGGAGGGAGGGCCGCATGAGCAGTTCTTC
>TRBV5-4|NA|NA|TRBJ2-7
CASSSQTGSYEQYF
TGTGCCAGCAGCTCTCAGACGGGCTCCTACGAGCAGTACTTC
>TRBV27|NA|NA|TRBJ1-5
CASSFSGTNSNQPQHF
TGTGCCAGCAGTTTCTCCGGGACTAATAGCAATCAGCCCCAGCATTTT
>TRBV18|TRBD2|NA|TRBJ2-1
CASSPPGLAENEQFF
TGTGCCAGCTCACCACCGGGACTAGCGGAGAATGAGCAGTTCTTC
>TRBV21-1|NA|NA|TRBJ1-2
CASSPWEGGGGYTF
TGTGCCAGCAGCCCTTGGGAGGGAGGAGGTGGCTACACCTTC
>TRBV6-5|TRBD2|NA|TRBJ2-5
CATNSAGAGQETQYF
TGTGCCACCAATTCAGCGGGAGCGGGACAAGAGACCCAGTACTTC
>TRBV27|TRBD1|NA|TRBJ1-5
CASRNRGMEPQHF
TGTGCCAGCAGAAACAGGGGAATGGAGCCCCAGCATTTT